Below are 2 T cell receptor beta chains sequenced from a single sample in a study of T cells in Graves' hyperthyroidism and ophthalmopathy. There were TCR beta CDR3 regions amplified from RNA transcripts. HTBI primers were used for first-round RT-PCR of the TCR CDR3. TCRdb independently ran MiXCR on the multiplex PCR reads; one entry per CDR3 protein. The repertoire holds roughly 740,000 distinct CDR3 sequences, with about 16% as singletons. Material for sequencing was blood. All receptors come from a man aged 18 to 30 with Graves' hyperthyroidism.

This clonotype was seen a few times. Compared with germline, one end of the junction differs, possibly owing to a read error. The chain combines TRBV27 with TRBJ2-1, with D possibly matching TRBD1 (5 bases). CDR1 MNHEY and CDR2 SMNVEV come from the germline V gene (reference sequence). CDR3 length: 16 amino acids. In DNA, the CDR3 is TGTGCCAGCAGTTCGACAGTGCCGCCGCAACACAATGTGCAGTTCTTC. Amino acids: CASSSTVPPQHNVQFF.

The V gene is TRBV7-3, the J gene TRBJ1-6, with D unclear. CDR1 is SGHTA and CDR2 is FQGTGA in the germline V gene. CDR3 size: 14 residues. With 5 bases removed from V and 10 bases from J, the gap between germline ends came to 15 bases. For the CDR3, the DNA is TGTGCCAGCAGCGGCGGAGGTGCGGGATCACCCCTCCACTTT. Its protein is CASSGGGAGSPLHF.